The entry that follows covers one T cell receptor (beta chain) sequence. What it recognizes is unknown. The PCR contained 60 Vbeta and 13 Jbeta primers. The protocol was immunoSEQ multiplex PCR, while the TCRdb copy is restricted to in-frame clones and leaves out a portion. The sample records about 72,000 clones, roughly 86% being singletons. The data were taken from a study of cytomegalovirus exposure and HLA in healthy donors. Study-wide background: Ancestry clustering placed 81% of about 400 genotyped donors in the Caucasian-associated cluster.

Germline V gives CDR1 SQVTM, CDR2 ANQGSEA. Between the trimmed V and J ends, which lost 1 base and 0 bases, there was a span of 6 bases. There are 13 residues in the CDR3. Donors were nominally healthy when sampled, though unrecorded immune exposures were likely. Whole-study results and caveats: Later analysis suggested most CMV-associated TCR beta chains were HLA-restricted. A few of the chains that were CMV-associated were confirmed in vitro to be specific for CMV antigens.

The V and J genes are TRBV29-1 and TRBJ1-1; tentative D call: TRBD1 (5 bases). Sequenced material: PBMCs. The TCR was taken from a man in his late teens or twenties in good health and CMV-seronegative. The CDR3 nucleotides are TGCAGCGTTGAAGGACAGCTGAACACTGAAGCTTTCTTT. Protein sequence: CSVEGQLNTEAFF.